These T cell receptor beta chains were read from a single sample in a study of shared clonotypes between healthy human individuals. Measured with immunoSEQ multiplex PCR; TCRdb has only the in-frame clones, and not every one. The sample shows 850,000 to 1,100,000 clones, around three quarters of them seen only once. The sequenced sample was memory CD4+ T cells from PBMCs. Receptors originate from a young man in good health. Some clones in this sample may be carry-over from other donors' samples. CDR3s include the opening cysteine and the closing phenylalanine or tryptophan. The D gene is left open where the match is weak. Not all rows give a size; the values are once, few, many and, for expanded clones, a class.

>TRBD2|17|TRBV7-7|-|TRBJ2-1
TGTGCCAGCAGCTACCCCTTCGGACTAGCGGGAGTCAATGAGCAGTTCTTC
CASSYPFGLAGVNEQFF
>-|13|TRBV28|-|TRBJ1-2
TGTGCCAGCAGTTTATCGCGCGTTTATGGCTACACCTTC
CASSLSRVYGYTF
>-|15|TRBV6-5|-|TRBJ1-4
TGTGCCAGCAGTGGCCGTGGTGTCGCTAATGAAAAACTGTTTTTT
CASSGRGVANEKLFF
>TRBD1|15|TRBV27|-|TRBJ2-2
TGTGCCAGCAGTTTCGAGTGGACAGGGACCGGGGAGCTGTTTTTT
CASSFEWTGTGELFF
>TRBD2|12|TRBV19|-|TRBJ2-3
TGTGCCAGTAGTATAGTGGGAGGGACGCAGTATTTT
CASSIVGGTQYF
>-|14|TRBV30|-|TRBJ2-7
TGTGCCTGGAGTGGGCCCGGTGCCTCCTACGAGCAGTACTTC
CAWSGPGASYEQYF
>-|13|TRBV6-6|once|TRBJ1-5
TGTGCCAGCAGTATAACGGGCAATCAGCCCCAGCATTTT
CASSITGNQPQHF
>-|15|TRBV7-2|-|TRBJ1-2
TGTGCCAGCAGCCCTTTCGTGCGGGGTTATGATGGCTACACCTTC
CASSPFVRGYDGYTF
>-|11|TRBV20-1|-|TRBJ2-1
TGCAGTGCGAGGACTAATCTTGCGCAGTTCTTC
CSARTNLAQFF
>TRBD2|15|TRBV28|-|TRBJ2-3
TGTGCCAGCAGTGGGCGACTAGCGGGAGTAGATACGCAGTATTTT
CASSGRLAGVDTQYF
>-|19|TRBV12-1|once|TRBJ2-2
TGTGCCAGCAGCTTTGCGTGGGACAGGGGGTCTCTCTCCACCGGGGAGCTGTTTTTT
CASSFAWDRGSLSTGELFF
>TRBD2|16|TRBV11-2|many|TRBJ2-1
TGTGCCAGCAGCCTAACATGGGAACTAGCGGGAGGTGAGCAGTTCTTC
CASSLTWELAGGEQFF
>-|12|TRBV25-1|once|TRBJ1-1
TGTGCCAGCAGAGACAGGAACACTGAAGCTTTCTTT
CASRDRNTEAFF
>-|17|TRBV7-3|-|TRBJ1-1
TGTGCCAGCAGCTTACTTACCGCGGCCCGGCAGGGGCCTGAAGCTTTCTTT
CASSLLTAARQGPEAFF
>-|14|TRBV10-1|-|TRBJ1-1
TGCGCCAGCAGTGATGGGGGAGCAGGGGATGGAGCTTTCTTT
CASSDGGAGDGAFF
>-|16|TRBV5-4|-|TRBJ1-2
TGTGCCAGCAGCTTGTTTATACAGGCGAGTTCTTATGGCTACACCTTC
CASSLFIQASSYGYTF
>TRBD1|14|TRBV7-9|-|TRBJ1-3
TGTGCTAGCAGGTTTGACAGGGAAGGAAACACCATATATTTT
CASRFDREGNTIYF
>TRBD1|15|TRBV13|-|TRBJ1-6
TGTGCCAGCAGCTTAACCGGGACAGGAGGCTCACCCCTCCACTTT
CASSLTGTGGSPLHF
>-|11|TRBV27|-|TRBJ2-1
TGTGCCTCGGCGGGATGGGATGAGCAGTTCTTC
CASAGWDEQFF
>TRBD1|12|TRBV11-2|few|TRBJ2-7
TGTGCCAGCAGCACAGGGGTCGGCGAGCAGTACTTC
CASSTGVGEQYF
>-|17|TRBV9|-|TRBJ2-6
TGTGCCAGCAGCCTCCAAGTGGGAAGCTCTGGGGCCAACGTCCTGACTTTC
CASSLQVGSSGANVLTF
>-|13|TRBV5-1|-|TRBJ2-5
TGCGCCAGCAGCTTGCGGGGCCAAGAGACCCAGTACTTC
CASSLRGQETQYF